One and the same sample provided the 29 T cell receptor beta chains below, sequenced in a study of tumor and adjacent non-tumor tissue in lung cancer. Three rounds of nested PCR, following a modified ARM-PCR protocol, produced the TCRbeta library. Using its own MiXCR run on the multiplex PCR reads, TCRdb lists one record per CDR3 protein. The table includes 100,000 to 150,000 distinct CDR3 sequences, about 66% detected once. No cell sorting was done before RNA was extracted from the tissue. The sequenced sample consisted of lung tumor tissue. These receptors came from a man aged 30-40 years with non-small cell lung cancer.

This clonotype was picked up many times. The rearrangement uses TRBV20-1 and TRBJ2-5; D ambiguous. Looked up from germline, CDR1 is DFQATT and CDR2 is SNEGSKA (reference sequence). This CDR3 is 10 amino acids long. CDR3 nucleotide sequence: TGCAGCGGCACACGAGAGACCCAGTACTTC. Translated: CSGTRETQYF.

Remarks on this clonotype: One junction end does not reproduce the germline sequence, and a read error may be involved. The chain is built from TRBV4-1 and TRBJ2-1, with 10 bases identical to TRBD2. The CDR3 contains 21 residues. The germline CDR1 and CDR2 sequences are MGHRA and YSYEKL. CDR3 in DNA: TGCACCAGCAGCCAAGATATCCAGCGGGGGGGTCTACTGAGCTCCTACAATGAGCAGTTCTTC. This translates into CTSSQDIQRGGLLSSYNEQFF.

This clonotype has ten or more counts. V gene TRBV20-1 combines with J gene TRBJ2-7; tentative D call: TRBD2 (6 bases). The germline gives CDR1 DFQATT, CDR2 SNEGSKA (reference sequence). Trimming stripped 3 bases from V and 7 bases from J, with 16 bases between. The CDR3 has 13 residues. Written as DNA, the CDR3 is TGCAGTGCTAGCCTCCCGGGAGTGAGGGAGCAGTACTTC. Translation: CSASLPGVREQYF.

Of note for this clonotype: Relative to the germline gene, one junction end is altered; a read error may explain this. V is TRBV20-1 and J is TRBJ2-2, with 11 bases fitting TRBD1. Per germline, CDR1 DFQATT and CDR2 SNEGSKA (reference sequence). The CDR3 contains 13 residues. CDR3 DNA: TGCAGTGTTCGGACAGGGGGCGGCGGGGAGCTGTCTTTT. Translating gives CSVRTGGGGELSF.

As to this clonotype: A read error may be the cause here, since a much bigger clone is one base away. This rearrangement joins TRBV29-1 to TRBJ1-1; 7 bases fit TRBD1. The germline V gene has CDR1 SQVTM and CDR2 ANQGSEA. The CDR3 sequence is 14 residues long. J lost 3 bases, V lost 4 bases, and 8 bases had no gene match. The CDR3 bases are TGCAGCGTTGCCAATGGGCAGGGGGACACTGAAGCTTTCTTT. It encodes CSVANGQGDTEAFF.

This rearrangement joins TRBV24-1 to TRBJ2-3; 8 nucleotides agree with TRBD2. Losses at the gene ends were 5 bases for V and 5 bases for J; bases not matched to a gene: 8. There are 15 residues in the CDR3. From germline, CDR1 is KGHDR and CDR2 SFDVKD. The DNA for the CDR3 is TGTGCCACCAGTGGGAGCGGGAGTTCGGTAGATACGCAGTATTTT. Its translation is CATSGSGSSVDTQYF.

This clonotype was counted a few times. This chain links TRBV5-1 with TRBJ2-3; TRBD2 matches at 13 bases. The CDR3 totals 19 residues. Germline V gene sequence: CDR1 SGHRS, CDR2 YFSETQ. V shed 3 bases, J shed 0 bases, and the junction held 10 bases outside the gene matches. CDR3 loop: CASSSVLTSGGISTDTQYF. CDR3 sequence (DNA): TGCGCCAGCAGCTCGGTCCTGACTAGCGGGGGGATTAGCACAGATACGCAGTATTTT.

This clonotype was seen more than once but under ten times. A junction end diverges from the germline sequence, so it may reflect a read error. This chain joins TRBV20-1 and TRBJ2-7; D perhaps matches TRBD2 (5 bases). The CDR3 runs to 14 residues. Germline V CDR1 and CDR2: DFQATT, SNEGSKA (reference sequence). The CDR3: CSTSPTPHTYEQYF. CDR3 sequence (DNA): TGCAGTACTAGTCCCACACCCCACACATACGAGCAGTACTTC.

Of note for this clonotype: This sequence may be a read error, since a much larger clone differs from it by one base. This chain connects TRBV20-1 to TRBJ1-2; 9 bases line up with TRBD1. The CDR3 consists of 13 residues. Germline CDR1 DFQATT, CDR2 SNEGSKA (reference sequence). In DNA form, the CDR3 reads TGCACTGCTCCCTCACAGGGGGCGGATGGCTACACCTTC. This encodes CTAPSQGADGYTF.

This clonotype was picked up one time. The chain joins TRBV5-4 to TRBJ1-1, with a tentative D call TRBD1 (5 bases). Between the trimmed V and J ends, which lost 0 bases and 0 bases, there was a span of 21 bases. The CDR3 sequence is 19 residues long. Germline V gene sequence: CDR1 SGHNT, CDR2 YYREEE (reference sequence). The CDR3 DNA is TGTGCCAGCAGCTTGGGAGGGGTTAGGGGCCTCCTAATGAACACTGAAGCTTTCTTT. This gives the protein CASSLGGVRGLLMNTEAFF.

This clonotype was seen once. The CDR3 ends on some other residue instead of the conserved phenylalanine or tryptophan, so this is likely a read error. The gene calls are TRBV11-1 and TRBJ2-7; 7 bases fit TRBD1. The CDR3 covers 15 residues. CDR1 SGHAT and CDR2 FQDESV come from the germline V gene (reference sequence). With V trimmed by 5 bases and J by 3 bases, 10 bases remained unmatched. The CDR3 nucleotides read TGTGCCAGCAGCCTCCGGACAGGAAGGGGCTACGAGCAGTACTTA. Translation: CASSLRTGRGYEQYL.

This clonotype has a single count. A much larger clone lies a single base off, so this may be a read error. The genes are TRBV5-5 and TRBJ2-7, with TRBD2 matching 12 bases. With 4 bases clipped from V and 7 bases from J, the junction kept 3 bases outside the gene matches. Germline lookup yields CDR1 SGHKS and CDR2 YYEKEE (reference sequence). The CDR3 sequence is 13 residues long. In nucleotides, the CDR3 is TGTGCCAGCAGCGGACTAGCGGGAAAGGAGCAGTACTTC. Its translation is CASSGLAGKEQYF.

This clonotype has more than one count but fewer than ten. The rearrangement links TRBV11-2 to TRBJ2-2; 9 positions agree with TRBD1. The germline V gene encodes CDR1 SGHAT and CDR2 FQNNGV. V lost 5 bases to trimming and J lost 6 bases; unmatched junction nucleotides: 7. The CDR3 contains 15 residues. The chain's CDR3 is CASSLGTGFAGELFF. The CDR3 DNA reads as TGTGCCAGCAGCCTGGGGACAGGGTTTGCCGGGGAGCTGTTTTTT.

A note on this clonotype: One end of the junction does not line up with germline, which may come from a read error. The CDR3 region is CTARDLLGYTNQAQHF. CDR3 DNA: TGCACTGCTAGAGATCTACTGGGATATACCAATCAGGCCCAGCATTTT. This chain joins TRBV20-1 and TRBJ1-5; D is undetermined. This CDR3 spans 16 amino acids. Germline V CDR1 and CDR2: DFQATT, SNEGSKA (reference sequence).

This clonotype was seen at least ten times. The chain has TRBV6-1 and TRBJ2-2, with 11 nucleotides matching TRBD1. The CDR3 is 16 residues long. V shed 4 bases and J 2 bases; nucleotides not matched to a gene: 3. Germline V gene data show CDR1 as MNHNS and CDR2 as SASEGT. CDR3 sequence (DNA): TGTGCCAGCAGTGCCCGGACAGGGGGCAACACCGGGGAGCTGTTTTTT. It codes for CASSARTGGNTGELFF.

A single count supports this clonotype. A much larger clone is a single base away; this may be a read error. The chain is built from TRBV12-3 or TRBV12-4 and TRBJ2-5; maybe TRBD2 (6 bases). This CDR3 contains 14 residues. The V gene lost 7 bases and the J gene lost 7 bases, with 19 bases spanning the gap. Here the CDR3 reads CASTLGGTPWTQYF. In nucleotides, the CDR3 is TGTGCCAGCACCTTGGGGGGTACCCCCTGGACCCAGTACTTC.

This clonotype was recorded at least ten times. The chain is built from TRBV6-5 and TRBJ1-6; tentative D call: TRBD1 (6 bases). Germline V CDR1 and CDR2: MNHEY, SVGAGI. The V and J ends lost 2 bases and 8 bases respectively, with 19 bases between them. The CDR3 has 17 amino acids. This chain's CDR3 is CASSYARGGASHSPLHF. CDR3 DNA sequence: TGTGCCAGCAGTTACGCCCGGGGGGGGGCGAGTCATTCACCCCTCCACTTT.

A remark on this clonotype: A much more abundant neighbour one base away suggests this may be a read error. This chain joins TRBV10-3 and TRBJ2-3; possibly TRBD1 for D (5 bases). The germline V and J ends were trimmed by 10 bases and 2 bases, with 13 bases remaining between them. The CDR3 totals 13 residues. The germline V gene encodes CDR1 ENHRY and CDR2 SYGVKD. CDR3 nucleotide sequence: TGTGCCAGAGCGTGGACAAACACAGATACGCAGTATTTT. Encoded protein: CARAWTNTDTQYF.

This clonotype has just a few counts. This may be a read error, as it is one base from a much larger clone. This rearrangement joins TRBV4-3 to TRBJ2-7, with a possible D match to TRBD1 (5 bases). Germline assignment: CDR1 LGHNA and CDR2 YSLEER. The length of the CDR3 is 13 residues. This CDR3 is CANSQRPGHEQYF. DNA of the CDR3: TGCGCCAACAGCCAAAGGCCAGGGCACGAGCAGTACTTC.

This clonotype was counted only a few times. The junction differs from germline at one of its ends, possibly a read error. The chain is built from TRBV11-2 and TRBJ2-7; D uncertain. The CDR3 sequence is 14 residues long. The germline gives CDR1 SGHAT, CDR2 FQNNGV. In nucleotides, the CDR3 is TGTGCCAGCAGCACCAGCTTCAGCTCCTACGAGCGGTACTTC. Amino acid sequence: CASSTSFSSYERYF.

The CDR3 DNA reads TGTCCAAGCAGTCCCTTAACAGGGGACGGGTACGGCTACACCTTC. Translation: CPSSPLTGDGYGYTF. V usage is TRBV12-3 or TRBV12-4 and J usage is TRBJ1-2, with TRBD1 matching over 7 bases. The length of the CDR3 is 15 residues.

Turning to this clonotype: The junction differs from germline at one of its ends, possibly a read error. The V call is TRBV4-1, the J call TRBJ2-7; D is ambiguous. This CDR3 spans 15 amino acids. In germline, CDR1 is MGHRA, CDR2 YSYEKL. The CDR3 reads CSSSRTSGPSYEQYF. The CDR3 nucleotides are TGCTCCAGTAGCCGGACCTCGGGCCCGTCCTACGAGCAGTACTTC.

As concerns this clonotype: A much bigger clone sits one base away, suggesting this may be a read error. V is TRBV29-1 and J is TRBJ2-2, with D hard to call. This CDR3 has 11 amino acids. CDR1 is SQVTM, CDR2 ANQGSEA, per germline. CDR3 nucleotide sequence: TGCAGGGTACGGGACACCGGGGAGCTGTTTTTT. Amino acid sequence: CRVRDTGELFF.

This clonotype was counted between two and nine times. The rearrangement links TRBV5-1 to TRBJ2-1; 11 nucleotides line up with TRBD2. From germline, CDR1 is SGHRS and CDR2 YFSETQ. V lost 0 bases, J lost 4 bases, and 0 bases stayed unmatched. The CDR3 runs 15 residues. In nucleotides, the CDR3 is TGCGCCAGCAGCTTGGGACTAGCGGGATACAATGAGCAGTTCTTC. Translated: CASSLGLAGYNEQFF.

This clonotype has only one observation. The V call is TRBV20-1, the J call TRBJ2-3, with 9 bases fitting TRBD2. The CDR3 contains 15 residues. After removal of 2 bases from V and 2 bases from J, the junction contained 5 bases not matched to a gene. The V gene's germline CDR1 is DFQATT and CDR2 SNEGSKA (reference sequence). The CDR3 DNA reads as TGCAGTGCTAGAAAGAGCGGGGGGAACACAGATACGCAGTATTTT. It encodes CSARKSGGNTDTQYF.

The chain employs TRBV6-5 and TRBJ2-7; 8 nucleotides align to TRBD2. Looked up from germline, CDR1 is MNHEY and CDR2 is SVGAGI. CDR3 length: 14 residues. The CDR3, as DNA: TGTGACAGTTCGCAACCCGGGACTAGTAATGAGCAGTACTTC. Translation: CDSSQPGTSNEQYF.

Remarks on this clonotype: A much larger clone sits a single nucleotide away, making a read error possible. The conserved phenylalanine or tryptophan is not found at the CDR3 terminus, so this likely reflects a read error. For the CDR3, the DNA is TGTGCCAGCAGTGCCGCGGGAGGTTTTAATTCACCCCTCCACTAT. Protein product: CASSAAGGFNSPLHY. V gene TRBV12-3 or TRBV12-4 combines with J gene TRBJ1-6, with D uncertain. CDR3 length: 15 amino acids. V was clipped by 5 bases and J by 6 bases, with 14 bases between them.

V is TRBV29-1 and J is TRBJ2-7; TRBD1 matches at 7 bases. The junction had 9 bases not matched to a gene; V was cut back by 7 bases and J by 3 bases. Per the germline V gene, CDR1 is SQVTM and CDR2 is ANQGSEA. This CDR3 has 13 amino acids. CDR3: CSAERTGHYEQYF. In nucleotides, the CDR3 is TGCAGCGCCGAGAGGACAGGACACTACGAGCAGTACTTC.

Details on this clonotype: A read error may account for a junction end that differs from germline. CDR3 in DNA: TGTGTCAGCAGTTGTGACAGGGGGCGATACACTGAAGCTTTCTTT. Translating gives CVSSCDRGRYTEAFF. V is TRBV6-5 and J is TRBJ1-1; 10 nucleotides align to TRBD1. Germline loops: CDR1 MNHEY, CDR2 SVGAGI. This CDR3 has 15 amino acids.